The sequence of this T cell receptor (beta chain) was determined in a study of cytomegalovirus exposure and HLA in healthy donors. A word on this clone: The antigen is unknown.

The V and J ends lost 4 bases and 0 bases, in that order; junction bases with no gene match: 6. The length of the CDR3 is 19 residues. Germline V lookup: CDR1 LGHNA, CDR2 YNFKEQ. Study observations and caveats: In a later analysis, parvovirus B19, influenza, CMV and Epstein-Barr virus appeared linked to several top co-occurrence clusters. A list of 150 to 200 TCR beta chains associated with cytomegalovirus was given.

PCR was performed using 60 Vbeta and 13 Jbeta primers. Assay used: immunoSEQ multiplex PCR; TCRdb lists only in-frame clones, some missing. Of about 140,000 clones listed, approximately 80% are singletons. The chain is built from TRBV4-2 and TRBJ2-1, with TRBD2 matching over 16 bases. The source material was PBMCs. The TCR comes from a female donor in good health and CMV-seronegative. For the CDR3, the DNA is TGTGCCAGCAGCCCTCTGGGACTAGCGGGAGGGAGCTCCTACAATGAGCAGTTCTTC. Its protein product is CASSPLGLAGGSSYNEQFF.